The 26 T cell receptor beta chains listed next were all sequenced from one sample in a study of beta chain features in type 1 diabetes (dated by TCRdb to 2016 to 2018). Library method: the immunoSEQ multiplex PCR assay. The entire isolated RNA was reverse transcribed using the High Capacity cDNA Reverse Transcription Kit, and thus expressed TCRB transcripts were sequenced. As stored in TCRdb, this immuneACCESS dataset retains in-frame rearrangements with V and J assigned. A fraction of the clones does not appear; measured against another copy, unresolved V genes explain less than half of the discrepancy, and the remainder lacks a known reason. The sample includes a few hundred thousand clones, with roughly 12% observed a single time. The ten largest account for less than 0.02% of the sample. The specimen sequenced was naive CD4+ T cells from blood. In the paper's terms, the cell subset or site label means: true naive CD4+ T cells. The source of these receptors is a man younger than 35 in good health.

This clone was recorded a few times. The chain employs TRBV19 and TRBJ2-3, with 12 bases identical to TRBD2. The CDR3 sequence is 15 residues long. Unmatched junction bases numbered 5, after V lost 5 bases and J lost 5 bases. Germline V lookup: CDR1 LNHDA, CDR2 SQIVND (reference sequence). CDR3 in amino acids: CASSGLAGGEDTQYF. CDR3 sequence (DNA): TGTGCCAGTAGTGGCCTAGCGGGAGGGGAAGATACGCAGTATTTT. The full variable domain, in which reference TRBV19 and TRBJ2-3 provide the parts outside the CDR3, is DGGITQSPKYLFRKEGQNVTLSCEQNLNHDAMYWYRQDPGQGLRLIYYSQIVNDFQKGDIAEGYSVSREKKESFPLTVTSAQKNPTAFYLCASSGLAGGEDTQYFGPGTRLTVL.

The sample holds a few counts of this clone. The chain uses TRBV28 and TRBJ1-5; the D is unclear. V was cut by 5 bases and J by 7 bases, with 12 bases left in between. This CDR3 contains 13 residues. Germline-derived CDR1 and CDR2 are MDHEN and SYDVKM. The CDR3 reads CASSPRRNQPQHF. CDR3 DNA: TGTGCCAGCAGTCCGCGTCGTAACCAGCCCCAGCATTTT.

The V call is TRBV19, the J call TRBJ2-6; 8 bases are shared with TRBD1. After removal of 6 bases from V and 0 bases from J, the junction contained 10 bases not matched to a gene. The CDR3 has 18 amino acids. The germline CDR1 and CDR2 sequences are LNHDA and SQIVND (reference sequence). The CDR3 nucleotides read TGTGCCAGTAGAAATCACCCCGGACAGGGCTCTGGGGCCAACGTCCTGACTTTC. Its protein is CASRNHPGQGSGANVLTF.

The V and J genes are TRBV29-1 and TRBJ2-1, with D possibly being TRBD2 (6 bases). Germline CDR1 SQVTM, CDR2 ANQGSEA. V shed 6 bases and J shed 6 bases, with 12 bases lying between them. This CDR3 spans 12 amino acids. CDR3 sequence reads: CSVGGAANEQFF. The CDR3 bases are TGCAGCGTGGGGGGTGCGGCCAATGAGCAGTTCTTC.

This clone was seen more than once but under ten times. The rearrangement links TRBV28 to TRBJ1-2; D unclear. The CDR3 is 12 amino acids. Germline V gene sequence: CDR1 MDHEN, CDR2 SYDVKM. Deletions cut 3 bases from V and 3 bases from J, with 5 bases between. The CDR3: CASSFPDYGYTF. DNA for the CDR3: TGTGCCAGCAGTTTCCCTGACTATGGCTACACCTTC.

This clone has a handful of counts. The chain uses TRBV11-2 and TRBJ2-7; a possible D gene is TRBD2 (7 bases). Germline V CDR1 and CDR2: SGHAT, FQNNGV. The CDR3 has 19 amino acids. V was shortened by 5 bases and J by 6 bases, with 32 bases between the two germline ends. CDR3 nucleotides: TGTGCCAGCAGCCCCCTTTTCCGGAGGGGGGGGCTCTTGGTCTCCGAGCAGTACTTC. This codes for CASSPLFRRGGLLVSEQYF.

The rearrangement joins TRBV4-3 to TRBJ2-5, with 8 bases that match TRBD1. In germline, CDR1 is LGHNA, CDR2 YSLEER. V lost 1 base and J lost 5; bases outside the gene matches: 6. CDR3 length equals 15 residues. In DNA form, the CDR3 reads TGCGCCAGCAGCCAAGCAGGGTCAGGGGGCGAGACCCAGTACTTC. This encodes CASSQAGSGGETQYF.

Comments on this clone: Additional DNA sequences in this sample encode the identical CDR3. The chain recombines TRBV7-3 with TRBJ1-1, with D possibly TRBD1 on 5 matching bases. The CDR3 extends over 13 amino acids. V was shortened by 5 bases and J by 1 base, with 8 bases between the two germline ends. Germline V gives CDR1 SGHTA, CDR2 FQGTGA. DNA of the CDR3: TGTGCCAGCAGCCTCGACAGGAACACTGAAGCTTTCTTT. It codes for CASSLDRNTEAFF.

The J gene is TRBJ2-2, the V gene TRBV2; D is perhaps TRBD1 (5 bases). The CDR3 spans 15 residues. Between the trimmed V and J ends, which lost 4 bases and 5 bases, there was a span of 14 bases. Germline V lookup: CDR1 SNHLY, CDR2 FYNNEI. The chain's CDR3 is CASSGLQAPTGELFF. In DNA form, the CDR3 reads TGTGCCAGCAGTGGTTTACAGGCTCCTACCGGGGAGCTGTTTTTT.

The gene calls are TRBV30 and TRBJ1-5, with D hard to call. CDR3 size: 14 residues. The germline V gene has CDR1 GTSNPN and CDR2 SVGIG (reference sequence). V lost 2 bases and J lost 3, with 11 bases in between. The CDR3 protein is CAWSLGQVNQPQHF. The DNA for the CDR3 is TGTGCCTGGAGTCTTGGGCAGGTCAATCAGCCCCAGCATTTT.

The chain recombines TRBV6-1 with TRBJ2-7; 7 nucleotides match TRBD1. The CDR3 runs to 15 residues. Looked up from germline, CDR1 is MNHNS and CDR2 is SASEGT. After removal of 5 bases from V and 2 bases from J, the junction contained 9 bases not matched to a gene. This CDR3 reads CASSTRDSEAYEQYF. The CDR3 DNA is TGTGCCAGCAGTACCAGGGACAGTGAAGCCTACGAGCAGTACTTC.

V and J are TRBV30 and TRBJ1-1; maybe TRBD1 (5 bases). Trimming pared 3 bases from V and 6 bases from J, leaving 14 bases between. Germline values: CDR1 GTSNPN, CDR2 SVGIG (reference sequence). CDR3 length equals 13 residues. CDR3 coding DNA: TGTGCCTGGAGCCCTGCGGGGGAGTCTGAAGCTTTCTTT. The encoded protein is CAWSPAGESEAFF.

The rearrangement links TRBV10-3 to TRBJ2-6; D not resolved. The CDR3 contains 15 residues. Germline CDR1 and CDR2: ENHRY and SYGVKD. Trimming left V 5 bases short and J 0 bases short, with 8 bases between. CDR3 DNA sequence: TGTGCCATCAGTCAAATACACTCTGGGGCCAACGTCCTGACTTTC. Its translation is CAISQIHSGANVLTF.

The chain employs TRBV7-2 and TRBJ2-7, with D maybe TRBD1 (7 bases). This CDR3 has 15 residues. Germline loops: CDR1 SGHTA, CDR2 FQGNSA. V was pared by 1 base and J by 4 bases, with 14 bases between. CDR3 sequence (DNA): TGTGCCAGCAGCTTAGGAGGCGGGACAGTATACGAGCAGTACTTC. Its protein product is CASSLGGGTVYEQYF.

The rearrangement uses TRBV11-3 and TRBJ2-1; 10 nucleotides agree with TRBD1. Germline CDR1 is SGHNT and CDR2 is YENEEA. The CDR3 length is 15 residues. The V segment lost 4 bases and the J segment 6 bases; nucleotides outside the gene matches: 6. The CDR3: CASSSTGGFGNEQFF. In nucleotides, the CDR3 is TGTGCCAGCAGCTCGACAGGGGGCTTCGGCAATGAGCAGTTCTTC.

The chain combines TRBV5-6 with TRBJ2-1, with 7 bases lining up with TRBD1. The germline V gene encodes CDR1 SGHDT and CDR2 YYEEEE. The CDR3 is 15 amino acids. Trimming removed 6 bases from V and 2 bases from J; junction bases left unmatched: 8. CDR3 in amino acids: CASTPGDSTYNEQFF. CDR3 DNA sequence: TGTGCCAGCACCCCTGGGGACAGTACCTACAATGAGCAGTTCTTC. Complete variable domain (other parts from reference TRBV5-6 and TRBJ2-1): DAGVTQSPTHLIKTRGQQVTLRCSPKSGHDTVSWYQQALGQGPQFIFQYYEEEERQRGNFPDRFSGHQFPNYSSELNVNALLLGDSALYLCASTPGDSTYNEQFFGPGTRLTVL.

This clone came up a few times. The V and J genes are TRBV9 and TRBJ2-5; 11 positions match TRBD2. Trimming at V came to 0 bases and at J to 4 bases, leaving 8 bases not matched to a gene. Germline loops: CDR1 SGDLS, CDR2 YYNGEE. This CDR3 region has 17 residues. CDR3 coding DNA: TGTGCCAGCAGCGTAGGAACTAGCGGGGGTCCTATAGAGACCCAGTACTTC. Its translation: CASSVGTSGGPIETQYF. The complete variable domain, with remaining parts taken from reference TRBV9 and TRBJ2-5, reads DSGVTQTPKHLITATGQRVTLRCSPRSGDLSVYWYQQSLDQGLQFLIQYYNGEERAKGNILERFSAQQFPDLHSELNLSSLELGDSALYFCASSVGTSGGPIETQYFGPGTRLLVL.

The chain recombines TRBV6-4 with TRBJ2-1, with D unresolved. This CDR3 is built from 18 residues. V lost 2 bases, J lost 4 bases, and 21 bases lay in between. Per the germline V gene, CDR1 is MRHNA and CDR2 is SNTAGT. CDR3 protein: CASSDPPKSPPCYNEQFF. CDR3 coding DNA: TGTGCCAGCAGTGACCCGCCAAAGAGTCCCCCCTGTTACAATGAGCAGTTCTTC.

This clone was found a few times. The V gene is TRBV28, the J gene TRBJ1-5, with no clear D. The CDR3 is made up of 14 amino acids. Germline CDR1 MDHEN, CDR2 SYDVKM. Trimming cost V 1 base and J 5 bases, with 9 bases left between them. CDR3 amino acids: CASSLYGSYQPQHF. In DNA form, the CDR3 reads TGTGCCAGCAGTTTATACGGGAGCTATCAGCCCCAGCATTTT.

This clone came up a few times. Additional DNA sequences in this sample encode the identical CDR3. The CDR3 region is CASSLVRYEQYF. The CDR3 nucleotides are TGTGCCAGCAGCTTAGTCCGTTACGAGCAGTACTTC. The chain recombines TRBV7-2 with TRBJ2-7; D uncertain. Germline V CDR1 and CDR2: SGHTA, FQGNSA. Trimming left V 1 base short and J 4 bases short, with 5 bases between. The CDR3 is made up of 12 amino acids.

The chain uses TRBV5-8 and TRBJ1-2; TRBD1 might be the D (5 bases). CDR3 length equals 14 residues. The V gene lost 4 bases and the J gene lost 4 bases, with 14 bases spanning the gap. From germline, CDR1 is SGHTS and CDR2 YDEGEE. The CDR3 here is CASSIIQEGYGYTF. The CDR3 nucleotides are TGTGCCAGCAGCATTATACAGGAAGGCTATGGCTACACCTTC. The full variable domain, completed using reference TRBV5-8 and TRBJ1-2, is EAGVTQSPTHLIKTRGQQATLRCSPISGHTSVYWYQQALGLGLQFLLWYDEGEERNRGNFPPRFSGRQFPNYSSELNVNALELEDSALYLCASSIIQEGYGYTFGSGTRLTVV.

This clone was recorded a few times. The rearrangement joins TRBV7-9 to TRBJ2-2; D possibly corresponds to TRBD1 (5 bases). V was cut by 5 bases and J by 6 bases, with 16 bases left in between. Germline V gene sequence: CDR1 SEHNR, CDR2 FQNEAQ (reference sequence). The CDR3 length is 15 residues. In DNA, the CDR3 is TGTGCCAGCAGCCACCGGACAAGTCTCTCCGGGGAGCTGTTTTTT. This sequence encodes CASSHRTSLSGELFF.

The sample holds a few counts of this clone. This chain connects TRBV7-3 to TRBJ2-1; TRBD2 matches 7 bases. The CDR3 is made up of 14 amino acids. Germline trimming cut 2 bases from V and 4 bases from J; bases unmatched to any gene: 2. From germline, CDR1 is SGHTA and CDR2 FQGTGA. This chain's CDR3 is CASSLAGDYNEQFF. The CDR3 coding sequence is TGTGCCAGCAGCTTAGCGGGGGATTACAATGAGCAGTTCTTC.

The chain has TRBV5-6 and TRBJ1-5, with 7 bases that match TRBD1. Germline V CDR1 and CDR2: SGHDT, YYEEEE. V shed 0 bases, J shed 9 bases, and the junction held 9 bases outside the gene matches. The CDR3 covers 15 residues. CDR3 sequence: CASSLARGAQGPQHF. DNA for the CDR3: TGTGCCAGCAGCTTGGCCAGGGGGGCCCAAGGGCCCCAGCATTTT. Using reference TRBV5-6 and TRBJ1-5 for the parts outside the CDR3, the full variable domain is DAGVTQSPTHLIKTRGQQVTLRCSPKSGHDTVSWYQQALGQGPQFIFQYYEEEERQRGNFPDRFSGHQFPNYSSELNVNALLLGDSALYLCASSLARGAQGPQHFGDGTRLSIL.

About this clone itself: Within the sample, other DNA sequences also encode this same CDR3. The V gene is TRBV19, the J gene TRBJ1-1; D may be TRBD1 (5 bases). Looked up from germline, CDR1 is LNHDA and CDR2 is SQIVND (reference sequence). The CDR3 totals 13 residues. V was cut by 4 bases and J by 2 bases, with 8 bases left in between. In DNA, the CDR3 is TGTGCCAGTAGTAGCACAGGAAACACTGAAGCTTTCTTT. It codes for CASSSTGNTEAFF.

This clone was counted a few times. The gene calls are TRBV28 and TRBJ2-7; tentative D call: TRBD1 (6 bases). V lost 2 bases and J 0 bases, leaving 8 bases between the germline ends. This CDR3 region has 14 residues. Germline V CDR1 and CDR2: MDHEN, SYDVKM. DNA of the CDR3: TGTGCCAGCAGTTTAGAACAGGGCTCCTACGAGCAGTACTTC. It is translated as CASSLEQGSYEQYF.